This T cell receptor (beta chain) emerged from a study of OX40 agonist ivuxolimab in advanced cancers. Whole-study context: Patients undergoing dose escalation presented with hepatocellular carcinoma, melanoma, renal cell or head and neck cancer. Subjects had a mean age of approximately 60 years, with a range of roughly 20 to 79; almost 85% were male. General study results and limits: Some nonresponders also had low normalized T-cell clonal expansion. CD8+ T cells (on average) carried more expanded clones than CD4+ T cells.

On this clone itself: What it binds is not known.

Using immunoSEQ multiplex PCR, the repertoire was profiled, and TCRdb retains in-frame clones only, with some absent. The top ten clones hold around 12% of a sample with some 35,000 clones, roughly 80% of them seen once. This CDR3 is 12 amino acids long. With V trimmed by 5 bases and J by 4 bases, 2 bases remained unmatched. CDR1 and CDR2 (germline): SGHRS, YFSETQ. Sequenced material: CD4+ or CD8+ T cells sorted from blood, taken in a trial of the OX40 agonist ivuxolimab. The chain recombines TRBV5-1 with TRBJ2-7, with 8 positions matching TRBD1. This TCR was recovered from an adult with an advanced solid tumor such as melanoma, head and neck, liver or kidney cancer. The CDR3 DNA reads TGCGCCAGCAGGCGGGACAGGTACGAGCAGTACTTC. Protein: CASRRDRYEQYF.